These 17 T cell receptor beta chains share one sample of origin, sequenced in a study of CD8+ T cells in alopecia areata. Specified treatment: oral pan-JAK inhibitor, 5-10 mg twice daily. Extracted from the samples, RNA was reverse transcribed into cDNA to serve as the sequencing template. TCRdb's table, derived via immunoSEQ multiplex PCR, lists solely in-frame clones and lacks some. The sample includes about 140,000 clones, approximately 85% of them seen just once. The specimen comprised CD8+ T cells sorted from blood, sampled at week 4, from a patient treated with tofacitinib. The source of these receptors is a human donor with alopecia areata.

This clone has a single count. This sequence joins TRBV5-1 and TRBJ2-1; D perhaps matches TRBD1 (5 bases). The V end was cut by 1 base, the J end by 3 bases, with 14 bases between. The CDR3 totals 16 residues. CDR1 SGHRS and CDR2 YFSETQ come from the germline V gene. CDR3 in amino acids: CASSLKAGMGYNEQFF. CDR3 in DNA: TGCGCCAGCAGCTTGAAAGCAGGGATGGGCTACAATGAGCAGTTCTTC.

The V and J genes are TRBV11-2 and TRBJ2-7; no reliable D call. The V end was cut by 2 bases, the J end by 0 bases, with 11 bases between. This CDR3 is 15 amino acids long. CDR1 SGHAT and CDR2 FQNNGV come from the germline V gene. The CDR3 loop is CASSLKQPVSYEQYF. As DNA, the CDR3 is TGTGCCAGCAGCTTAAAGCAACCGGTCTCCTACGAGCAGTACTTC.

The chain uses TRBV7-2 and TRBJ2-5, with 7 bases fitting TRBD2. The CDR3 is 14 residues long. From germline, CDR1 is SGHTA and CDR2 FQGNSA. Unmatched junction bases numbered 8, after V lost 5 bases and J lost 5 bases. CDR3 sequence (DNA): TGTGCCAGCAGCCTAACCGGACTAGAGGAGACCCAGTACTTC. Amino acids: CASSLTGLEETQYF.

This chain uses TRBV5-1 with TRBJ2-1; 9 bases match TRBD2. CDR3 length: 13 amino acids. Germline V gene sequence: CDR1 SGHRS, CDR2 YFSETQ. V dropped 5 bases and J dropped 4; count of bases not matched to a gene: 1. The CDR3 loop reads CASRTSGYNEQFF. CDR3 bases: TGCGCCAGCAGAACTAGCGGGTACAATGAGCAGTTCTTC.

The chain links TRBV5-4 to TRBJ2-7; perhaps TRBD1 as D (6 bases). The V and J ends lost 4 bases and 0 bases respectively, with 8 bases between them. Germline CDR1 reads SGHNT; CDR2 reads YYREEE (reference sequence). The CDR3 sequence is 13 residues long. The CDR3 loop is CASSTDSSYEQYF. CDR3 sequence (DNA): TGTGCCAGCAGCACGGACAGCTCCTACGAGCAGTACTTC.

The chain recombines TRBV11-2 with TRBJ2-6; 7 bases line up with TRBD2. The ends lost 6 bases at V and 0 bases at J; junction bases unmatched: 5. The CDR3 extends over 16 amino acids. The germline V gene has CDR1 SGHAT and CDR2 FQNNGV. For the CDR3, the DNA is TGTGCCAGCAGTCACGGGGGGTTCTCTGGGGCCAACGTCCTGACTTTC. Protein: CASSHGGFSGANVLTF.

The chain employs TRBV29-1 and TRBJ2-5; 9 bases line up with TRBD2. Germline V gene sequence: CDR1 SQVTM, CDR2 ANQGSEA. The CDR3 sequence is 15 residues long. V lost 6 bases and J lost 2; bases outside the gene matches: 10. The chain's CDR3 is CSVVLTSGGQETQYF. The CDR3 region has the DNA TGCAGCGTCGTATTGACTAGCGGAGGACAAGAGACCCAGTACTTC.

This rearrangement joins TRBV7-9 to TRBJ2-7; unclear D gene. The CDR3 covers 12 residues. Trimming cost V 3 bases and J 5 bases, with 8 bases left between them. CDR1 SEHNR and CDR2 FQNEAQ come from the germline V gene (reference sequence). Here the CDR3 DNA reads TGTGCCAGCAGCTTCGACGCCCACGAGCAGTACTTC. Its translation is CASSFDAHEQYF.

V gene TRBV7-8 combines with J gene TRBJ2-7, with D possibly TRBD2 on 10 matching bases. Per germline, CDR1 SGHVS and CDR2 FQNEAQ. The CDR3 extends over 15 amino acids. The V gene lost 5 bases and the J gene lost 4 bases, with 18 bases spanning the gap. DNA of the CDR3: TGTGCCAGCAGCACTAGCGGGACAGGGTCTTACGAGCAGTACTTC. This sequence encodes CASSTSGTGSYEQYF.

The V call is TRBV7-9, the J call TRBJ2-7, with no clear D. CDR1 is SEHNR, CDR2 FQNEAQ, per germline (reference sequence). The V and J ends lost 3 bases and 0 bases respectively, with 12 bases between them. The CDR3 length is 15 residues. The CDR3 loop reads CASSFGWDNSYEQYF. Written as DNA, the CDR3 is TGTGCCAGCAGCTTTGGTTGGGATAACTCCTACGAGCAGTACTTC.

This chain connects TRBV6-5 to TRBJ2-7; D unclear. Between the trimmed V and J ends, which lost 7 bases and 2 bases, there was a span of 12 bases. The CDR3 contains 13 residues. Germline-derived CDR1 and CDR2 are MNHEY and SVGAGI. Here the CDR3 reads CASTPGWTYEQYF. The DNA for the CDR3 is TGTGCCAGCACCCCGGGCTGGACCTACGAGCAGTACTTC.

This chain joins TRBV6-1 and TRBJ2-7; 9 positions match TRBD1. The CDR3 sequence is 16 residues long. Germline V gene sequence: CDR1 MNHNS, CDR2 SASEGT. Trimming removed 1 base from V and 3 bases from J; junction bases left unmatched: 7. CDR3 loop: CASSEGPGTGIYEQYF. The CDR3 DNA follows: TGTGCCAGCAGTGAAGGGCCTGGGACAGGGATCTACGAGCAGTACTTC.

V and J are TRBV9 and TRBJ1-1; D is undetermined. Germline V gene sequence: CDR1 SGDLS, CDR2 YYNGEE. With 2 bases removed from V and 2 bases from J, the gap between germline ends came to 4 bases. The CDR3 spans 12 residues. The CDR3 here is CASSVANTEAFF. The DNA of the CDR3 is TGTGCCAGCAGCGTTGCCAACACTGAAGCTTTCTTT.

This clone is a singleton in its sample. The rearrangement uses TRBV4-1 and TRBJ2-3, with 9 positions matching TRBD2. CDR3 length: 15 amino acids. The V gene end was trimmed by 3 bases and the J gene end by 2 bases; junction bases not matched to a gene: 3. The germline CDR1 and CDR2 sequences are MGHRA and YSYEKL. The CDR3 sequence is CASSHSGGSTDTQYF. CDR3 coding DNA: TGCGCCAGCAGCCACAGCGGGGGGTCCACAGATACGCAGTATTTT.

The chain joins TRBV7-9 to TRBJ2-5; TRBD2 matches 7 bases. CDR3 length: 14 residues. CDR1 and CDR2 (germline): SEHNR, FQNEAQ (reference sequence). Trimming cost V 6 bases and J 5 bases; bases outside gene matches: 9. The CDR3 sequence is CASRTAGPWETQYF. In DNA, the CDR3 is TGTGCCAGCAGAACAGCGGGGCCTTGGGAGACCCAGTACTTC.

A remark on this clone: Other DNA sequences in the same sample also yield this CDR3. The chain carries TRBV30 and TRBJ1-1, with 7 positions matching TRBD1. Germline CDR1 GTSNPN, CDR2 SVGIG (reference sequence). This CDR3 has 12 residues. The V and J ends lost 2 bases and 5 bases, in that order; junction bases with no gene match: 2. The CDR3 reads CAWSPGGTEAFF. The CDR3 DNA sequence: TGTGCCTGGAGTCCAGGGGGTACTGAAGCTTTCTTT.

The chain carries TRBV7-8 and TRBJ1-6, with D maybe TRBD1 (5 bases). The CDR3 loop spans 14 amino acids. CDR1 is SGHVS, CDR2 FQNEAQ, per germline. Trimming took off 3 bases at V and 8 bases at J, with 11 bases between the two ends. The CDR3 protein is CASSFRDSYSPLHF. The CDR3 DNA is TGTGCCAGCAGCTTCAGAGACAGTTATTCACCCCTCCACTTT.